This T cell receptor (beta chain) originates from a study of blood T cell repertoires in COVID-19. For the study at large: Sources were T cells, B-cell-depleted T cells, or PBMCs; the material itself was cDNA or gDNA.

Trimming took 3 bases from V and 2 from J; bases not matched to a gene: 4. The CDR3 extends over 15 amino acids. Germline V gene sequence: CDR1 KGHSH, CDR2 LQKENI. The table came from immunoSEQ multiplex PCR; TCRdb's copy has only in-frame clones and leaves some out. The sample lists a few hundred thousand clones; over 75% were seen once. The chain employs TRBV18 and TRBJ2-3; 8 bases are a match to TRBD1. This clonotype originated in a human donor in a cohort sampled during active COVID-19. The sequencing sample was made of peripheral blood. In DNA form, the CDR3 reads TGTGCCAGCTCACCGAGGACAGGGAACACAGATACGCAGTATTTT. It is translated as CASSPRTGNTDTQYF.